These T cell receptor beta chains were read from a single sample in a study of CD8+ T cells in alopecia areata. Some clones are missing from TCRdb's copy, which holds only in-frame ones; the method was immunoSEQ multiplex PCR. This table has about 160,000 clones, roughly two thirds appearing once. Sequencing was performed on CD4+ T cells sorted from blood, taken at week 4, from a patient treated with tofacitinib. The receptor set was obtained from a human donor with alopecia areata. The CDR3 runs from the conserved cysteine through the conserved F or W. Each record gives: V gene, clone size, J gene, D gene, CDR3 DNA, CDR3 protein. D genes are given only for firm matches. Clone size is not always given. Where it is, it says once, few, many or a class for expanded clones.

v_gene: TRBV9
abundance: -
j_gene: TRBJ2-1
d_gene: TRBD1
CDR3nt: TGTGCCAGCAGCGTAGCGACAGGGCCTCTTTTAAATGAGCAGTTCTTC
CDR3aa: CASSVATGPLLNEQFF

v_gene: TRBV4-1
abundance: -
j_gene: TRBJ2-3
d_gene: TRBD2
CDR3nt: TGCGCCAGCAGCCCCCCTCTGGCGGGGGGTTGGCCTGCGCAGTATTTT
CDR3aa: CASSPPLAGGWPAQYF

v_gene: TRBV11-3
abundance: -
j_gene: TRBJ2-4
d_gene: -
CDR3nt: TGTGCCAGCAGCTTAGTGCTAGAGGACATTCAGTACTTC
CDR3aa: CASSLVLEDIQYF

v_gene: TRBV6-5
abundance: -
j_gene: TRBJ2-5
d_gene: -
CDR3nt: TGTGCCAGCAGTTATGGTCCGATTGGGGAGACCCAGTACTTC
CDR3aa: CASSYGPIGETQYF

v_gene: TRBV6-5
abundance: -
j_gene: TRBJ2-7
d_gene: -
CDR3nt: TGTGCCAGCAAATTCAGGGAGAACTACGAGCAGTACTTC
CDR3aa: CASKFRENYEQYF

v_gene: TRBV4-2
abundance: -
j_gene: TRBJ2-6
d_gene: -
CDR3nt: TGTGCCAGCAGCCAAGGGGGGAGCGGGGCCAACGTCCTGACTTTC
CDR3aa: CASSQGGSGANVLTF

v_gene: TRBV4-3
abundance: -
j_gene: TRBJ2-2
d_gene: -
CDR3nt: TGCGCCAGCTGCAGGGGAGAAGGCACCGGGGAGCTGTTTTTT
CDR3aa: CASCRGEGTGELFF

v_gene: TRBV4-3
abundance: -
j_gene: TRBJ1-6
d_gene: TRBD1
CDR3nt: TGCGCCAGCAGCCACCGAACACCAGGGGACAGTACTAATTCACCCCTCCACTTT
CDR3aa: CASSHRTPGDSTNSPLHF

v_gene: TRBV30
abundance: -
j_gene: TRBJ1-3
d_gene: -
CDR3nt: TGTGCCTGGAGGGCAGGGGTCCGCTCTGGAAACACCATATATTTT
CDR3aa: CAWRAGVRSGNTIYF

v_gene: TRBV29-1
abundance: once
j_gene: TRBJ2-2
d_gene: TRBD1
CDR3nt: TGCAGCGGGGGACAGGGGGCAAACACCGGGGAGCTGTTTTTT
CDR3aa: CSGGQGANTGELFF

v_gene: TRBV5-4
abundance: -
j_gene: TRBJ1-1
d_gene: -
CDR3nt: TGTGCCAGCAGCTTGGCGGGGGCCAGTAGTAAAGCTTTCTTT
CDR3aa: CASSLAGASSKAFF

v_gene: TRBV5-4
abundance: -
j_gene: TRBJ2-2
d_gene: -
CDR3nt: TGTGCCAGCAGCTTGGCCTTGGGTGAAGGTTCGCTGTTTTTT
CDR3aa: CASSLALGEGSLFF

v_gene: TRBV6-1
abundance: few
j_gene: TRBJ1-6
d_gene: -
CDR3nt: TGTGCCAGCAGTGCCCCAGGGGATCGGTCACCCCTCCACTTT
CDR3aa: CASSAPGDRSPLHF

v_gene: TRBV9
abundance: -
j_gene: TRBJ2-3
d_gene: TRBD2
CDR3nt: TGTGCCAGCAGCGCCCGAGGGGAGGGCCGAGCGTTT
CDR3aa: CASSARGEGRAF

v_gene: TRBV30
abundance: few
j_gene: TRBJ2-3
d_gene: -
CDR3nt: TGTGCCTGGAGTGCGGGCAAAATCACAGATACGCAGTATTTT
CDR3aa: CAWSAGKITDTQYF

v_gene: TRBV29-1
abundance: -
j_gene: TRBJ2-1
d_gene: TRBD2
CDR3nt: TGCAGCGTCTCACAGCGGGGGTACTACAATGAGCAGTTCTTC
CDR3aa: CSVSQRGYYNEQFF

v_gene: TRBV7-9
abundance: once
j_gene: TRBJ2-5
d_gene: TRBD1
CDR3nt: TGTGCCAGCAGACGAACCGGGACAGGGTACCAAGAGACCCAGTACTTC
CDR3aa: CASRRTGTGYQETQYF

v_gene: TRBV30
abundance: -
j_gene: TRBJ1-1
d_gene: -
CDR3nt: TGTGCCTGGACCGGGAGTCGGGACACTGAAGCTTTCTTT
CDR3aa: CAWTGSRDTEAFF

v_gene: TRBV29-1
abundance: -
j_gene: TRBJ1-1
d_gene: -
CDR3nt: TGCAGCGTTGGTCGGCGCCTGAACACTGAAGCTTTCTTT
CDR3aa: CSVGRRLNTEAFF

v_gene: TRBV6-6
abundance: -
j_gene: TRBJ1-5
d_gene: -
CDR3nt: TGTGCCAGCAGTTATCTCACGCAAACTAGCAATCAGCCCCAGCATTTT
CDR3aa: CASSYLTQTSNQPQHF

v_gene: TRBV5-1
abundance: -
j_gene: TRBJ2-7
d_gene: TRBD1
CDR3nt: TGCGCCAGCAGCTCCGGACAGGGCTTCAACGAGCAGTACTTC
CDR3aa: CASSSGQGFNEQYF

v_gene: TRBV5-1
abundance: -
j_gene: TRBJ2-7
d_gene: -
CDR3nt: TGCGCCAGCAGCTTGGACGGGAATCCGTCCTACGAGCAGTACTTC
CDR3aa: CASSLDGNPSYEQYF

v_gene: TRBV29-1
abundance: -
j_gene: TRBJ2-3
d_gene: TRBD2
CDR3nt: TGCAGCGTTGCGGCGGGGGGGCCAGATACGCAGTATTTT
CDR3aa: CSVAAGGPDTQYF

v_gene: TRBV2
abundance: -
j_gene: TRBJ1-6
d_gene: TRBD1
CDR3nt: TGTGCCATCCAGGGGACAGCCCGTAATTCACCCCTCCACTTT
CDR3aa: CAIQGTARNSPLHF

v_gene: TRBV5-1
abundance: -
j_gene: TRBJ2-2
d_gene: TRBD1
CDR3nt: TGCGCCAGCAGCTGGCAGGGGACAGGACTCACCGGGGAGCTGTTTTTT
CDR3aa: CASSWQGTGLTGELFF

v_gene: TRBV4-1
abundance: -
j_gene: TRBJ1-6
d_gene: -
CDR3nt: TGCGCCAGCAGCCAACCCGACCTTCTGAATTCACCCCTCCACTTT
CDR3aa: CASSQPDLLNSPLHF

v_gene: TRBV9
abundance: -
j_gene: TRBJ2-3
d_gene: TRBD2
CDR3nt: TGTGCCAGCAGCGGTAGACGTAGCGGGGGGCCGGATACGCAGTATTTT
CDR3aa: CASSGRRSGGPDTQYF

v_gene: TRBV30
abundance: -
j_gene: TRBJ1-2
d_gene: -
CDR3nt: TGTGCCTGGAGCCCGGTGCGGAACTATGGCTACACCTTC
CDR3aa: CAWSPVRNYGYTF

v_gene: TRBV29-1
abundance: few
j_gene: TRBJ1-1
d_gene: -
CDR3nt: TGCAGCGCGTCCCCGGGGGTTGAAGCTTTCTTT
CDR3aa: CSASPGVEAFF

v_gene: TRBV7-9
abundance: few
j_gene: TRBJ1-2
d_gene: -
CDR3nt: TGTGCCAGCAGCTCACAGGGATCCCATGGCTACACCTTC
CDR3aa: CASSSQGSHGYTF

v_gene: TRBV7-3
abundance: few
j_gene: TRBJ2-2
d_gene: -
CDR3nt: TGTGCCAGCAGGCAACTCCGGACCGGGGAGCTGTTTTTT
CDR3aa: CASRQLRTGELFF

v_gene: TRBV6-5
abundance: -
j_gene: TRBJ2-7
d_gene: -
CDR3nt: TGTGCCAGCAGCACACCGGGTCCCGCAATTTACGAGCAGTACTTC
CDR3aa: CASSTPGPAIYEQYF

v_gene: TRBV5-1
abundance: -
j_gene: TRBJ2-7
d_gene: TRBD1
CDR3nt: TGCGCCAGCAGCAGGACAGGTACCTACGAGCAGTACTTC
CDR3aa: CASSRTGTYEQYF

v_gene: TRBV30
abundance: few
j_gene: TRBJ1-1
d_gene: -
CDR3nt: TGTGCCTGCCATACCAGGACCTACACTGAAGCTTTCTTT
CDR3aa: CACHTRTYTEAFF

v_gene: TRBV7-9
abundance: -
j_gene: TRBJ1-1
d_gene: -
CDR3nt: TGTGCCAGCAGCTTATTGACGGGGGCAGGTACTGAAGCTTTCTTT
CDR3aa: CASSLLTGAGTEAFF

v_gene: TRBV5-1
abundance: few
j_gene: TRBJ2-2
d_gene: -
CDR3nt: TGCGCCAGCAGCAGGACGGCGAACACCGGGGAGCTGTTTTTT
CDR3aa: CASSRTANTGELFF

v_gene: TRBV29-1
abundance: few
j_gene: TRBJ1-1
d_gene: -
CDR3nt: TGCAGCGTTATAAGGGTAGGGGAAGCTTTCTTT
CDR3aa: CSVIRVGEAFF

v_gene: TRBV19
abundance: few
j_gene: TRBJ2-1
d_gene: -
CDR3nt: TGTGCCAGTAGCCCCTCTGGAATGGGGAATGAGCAGTTCTTC
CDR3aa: CASSPSGMGNEQFF

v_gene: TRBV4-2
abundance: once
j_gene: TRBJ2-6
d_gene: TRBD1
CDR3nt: TGTGCCAGCAGCTCGGGACAGGGGGGGTCCGGGGCCAACGTCCTGACTTTC
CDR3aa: CASSSGQGGSGANVLTF

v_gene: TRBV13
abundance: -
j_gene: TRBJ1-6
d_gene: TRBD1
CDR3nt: TGTGCCAGCAGTTCTGACAGGGTGTATTCACCCCTCCACTTT
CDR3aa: CASSSDRVYSPLHF

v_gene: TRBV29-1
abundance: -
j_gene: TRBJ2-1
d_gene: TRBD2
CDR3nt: TGCAGCGTTGCGACTAGCGATACTGAGCAGTTCTTC
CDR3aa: CSVATSDTEQFF

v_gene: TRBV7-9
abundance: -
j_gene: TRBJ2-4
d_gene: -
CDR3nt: TGTGCCAGCAGACCGACGGGGAAAAAAGAGAAGTTAAACATTCAGTACTTC
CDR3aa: CASRPTGKKEKLNIQYF

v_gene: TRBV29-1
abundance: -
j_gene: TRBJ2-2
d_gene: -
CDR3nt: TGCAGCGTTGAGGGTTCTACCGGGGAGCTGTTTTTT
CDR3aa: CSVEGSTGELFF

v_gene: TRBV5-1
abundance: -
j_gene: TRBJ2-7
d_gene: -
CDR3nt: TGCGCCAGCAGCATGACCTGGGACGCAACCTACGTGCAGTACTTC
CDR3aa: CASSMTWDATYVQYF

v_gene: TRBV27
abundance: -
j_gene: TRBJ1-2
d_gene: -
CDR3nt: TGTGCCAGCAGTTTCAGGGGCTATGGCTACACCTTC
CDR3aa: CASSFRGYGYTF

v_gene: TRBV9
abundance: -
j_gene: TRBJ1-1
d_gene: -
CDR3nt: TGTGCCAGCAGCGTAGTCCCGAACACTGAAGCTTTCTTT
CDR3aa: CASSVVPNTEAFF

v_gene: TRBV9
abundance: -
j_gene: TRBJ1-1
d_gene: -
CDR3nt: TGTGCCAGCAGCCCGTCGGAGACGAAGAACACTGAAGCTTTCTTT
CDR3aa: CASSPSETKNTEAFF

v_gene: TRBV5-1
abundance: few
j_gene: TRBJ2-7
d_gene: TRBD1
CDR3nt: TGCGCCAGCAGCTTAGACAGGGGCCGTCGAAACGAGCAGTACTTC
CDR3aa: CASSLDRGRRNEQYF

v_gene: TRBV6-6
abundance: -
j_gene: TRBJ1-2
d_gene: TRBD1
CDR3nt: TGTGCCAGCAGCCCTCACGACAGGGTGAAGGGCTACACCTTC
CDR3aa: CASSPHDRVKGYTF

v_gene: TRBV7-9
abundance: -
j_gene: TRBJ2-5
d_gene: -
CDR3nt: TGTGCCAGCAGCTTACGCAAATGGACGCATCAAGAGACCCAGTACTTC
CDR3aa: CASSLRKWTHQETQYF

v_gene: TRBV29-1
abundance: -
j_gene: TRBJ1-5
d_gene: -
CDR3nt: TGCAGCGTTGGGCCCCAGACGGGACAGCCCCAGCATTTT
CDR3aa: CSVGPQTGQPQHF

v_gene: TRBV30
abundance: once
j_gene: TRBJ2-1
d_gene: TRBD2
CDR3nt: TGTGCCTGGAGTGTACTCTGGGGGGGTGAGCAGTTCTTC
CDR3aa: CAWSVLWGGEQFF

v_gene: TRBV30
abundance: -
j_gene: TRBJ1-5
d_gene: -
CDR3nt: TGTGCCTGGAGTGTAGGCCAGGAACAGCCCCAGCATTTT
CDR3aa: CAWSVGQEQPQHF

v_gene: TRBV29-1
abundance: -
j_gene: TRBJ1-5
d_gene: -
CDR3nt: TGCAGCGTGGCCGGAGGGGGTGCTTCGGAGCCCCAGCATTTT
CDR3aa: CSVAGGGASEPQHF

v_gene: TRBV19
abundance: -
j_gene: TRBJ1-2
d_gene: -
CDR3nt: TGTGCCAGTAGTATCCTCCAGGGGACATACACCTTC
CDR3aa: CASSILQGTYTF

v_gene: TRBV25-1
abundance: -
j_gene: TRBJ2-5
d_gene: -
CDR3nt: TGTGCCAGCAGTGAAGCCCCCGGGCAGCTCCAAGAGACCCAGTACTTC
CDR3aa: CASSEAPGQLQETQYF

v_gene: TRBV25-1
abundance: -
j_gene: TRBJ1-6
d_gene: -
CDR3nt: TGTGCCAGCAGTGAACCCAGTTCCAGCTCCTATAATTCACCCCTCCACTTT
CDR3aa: CASSEPSSSSYNSPLHF